The next 15 T cell receptor beta chains were all read from a single sample in a study of blood T cell repertoires in COVID-19. TCRdb's copy holds only in-frame clones and misses some; the assay was immunoSEQ multiplex PCR. The sample includes some 300,000 clones, about 91% of them seen just once. The sequencing sample was made of peripheral blood. The receptors come from a woman aged 25-40 years who had recovered from COVID-19.

The chain has TRBV7-8 and TRBJ2-5; no reliable D call. CDR1 is SGHVS and CDR2 is FQNEAQ in the germline V gene. Trimming removed 3 bases at V and 1 base at J, with 9 bases between. The CDR3 length is 14 residues. DNA of the CDR3: TGTGCCAGCAGCTTCCGCGGTAGCCAAGAGACCCAGTACTTC. Residues: CASSFRGSQETQYF.

The V and J genes are TRBV29-1 and TRBJ2-1; 9 bases align to TRBD1. The CDR3 runs to 13 residues. The V gene's germline CDR1 is SQVTM and CDR2 ANQGSEA. Germline trimming cut 4 bases from V and 13 bases from J; bases unmatched to any gene: 11. The CDR3 DNA reads TGCAGCGTTGTCCAGTTCCGGGACAGGGTTCAGTTCTTC. Protein product: CSVVQFRDRVQFF.

V is TRBV5-1 and J is TRBJ2-7; 7 nucleotides match TRBD1. CDR1 is SGHRS, CDR2 YFSETQ, per germline. This CDR3 has 16 amino acids. V lost 0 bases to trimming and J lost 2 bases; unmatched junction nucleotides: 8. CDR3 sequence (DNA): TGCGCCAGCAGCTTGGCAGAGGGGGCAAGAACCTACGAGCAGTACTTC. Its protein product is CASSLAEGARTYEQYF. Complete variable domain (other parts from reference TRBV5-1 and TRBJ2-7): KAGVTQTPRYLIKTRGQQVTLSCSPISGHRSVSWYQQTPGQGLQFLFEYFSETQRNKGNFPGRFSGRQFSNSRSEMNVSTLELGDSALYLCASSLAEGARTYEQYFGPGTRLTVT.

The CDR3 loop is CASGPQGQGGETQYF. Written as DNA, the CDR3 is TGTGCCAGCGGTCCCCAGGGACAGGGTGGAGAGACCCAGTACTTC. The chain carries TRBV6-5 and TRBJ2-5, with 9 bases identical to TRBD1. Germline V gene sequence: CDR1 MNHEY, CDR2 SVGAGI. The CDR3 runs to 15 residues. V trimming: 8 bases; J trimming: 4 bases; junction bases outside the gene matches: 11.

V and J are TRBV9 and TRBJ1-6; the D gene is possibly TRBD1 (5 bases). The germline CDR1 and CDR2 sequences are SGDLS and YYNGEE. With 0 bases removed from V and 0 bases from J, the gap between germline ends came to 7 bases. There are 16 residues in the CDR3. The CDR3, as DNA: TGTGCCAGCAGCGTAGGAACAGGCTCCTATAATTCACCCCTCCACTTT. It translates to CASSVGTGSYNSPLHF.

This clone was picked up one time. The chain uses TRBV7-6 and TRBJ2-1; 12 bases align to TRBD2. V shed 1 base and J 1 base; nucleotides not matched to a gene: 8. Germline V gives CDR1 SGHVS, CDR2 FNYEAQ. The CDR3 is 19 amino acids. The CDR3 DNA follows: TGTGCCAGCAGCTTAGAACTAGCGGGGGGCATTTCTTCCTACAATGAGCAGTTCTTC. It encodes CASSLELAGGISSYNEQFF. Filled out from reference TRBV7-6 and TRBJ2-1, the complete variable domain reads GAGVSQSPRYKVTKRGQDVALRCDPISGHVSLYWYRQALGQGPEFLTYFNYEAQQDKSGLPNDRFSAERPEGSISTLTIQRTEQRDSAMYRCASSLELAGGISSYNEQFFGPGTRLTVL.

The J gene is TRBJ1-2, the V gene TRBV18; tentative D call: TRBD1 (5 bases). V lost 2 bases and J lost 3, with 10 bases in between. Germline-derived CDR1 and CDR2 are KGHSH and LQKENI. This CDR3 spans 14 amino acids. In nucleotides, the CDR3 is TGTGCCAGCTCACCAGGGAAGACAGACTATGGCTACACCTTC. As protein: CASSPGKTDYGYTF. Full variable domain (missing parts from reference TRBV18 and TRBJ1-2): NAGVMQNPRHLVRRRGQEARLRCSPMKGHSHVYWYRQLPEEGLKFMVYLQKENIIDESGMPKERFSAEFPKEGPSILRIQQVVRGDSAAYFCASSPGKTDYGYTFGSGTRLTVV.

This clone has a single count. V and J are TRBV4-1 and TRBJ2-5; D may be TRBD1 (5 bases). The CDR3 extends over 13 amino acids. V lost 4 bases to trimming and J lost 3 bases, with 9 bases between them. Germline V gene data show CDR1 as MGHRA and CDR2 as YSYEKL. The CDR3 DNA sequence: TGCGCCAGCAGCCTTGACAGCGAAGAGACCCAGTACTTC. Its translation is CASSLDSEETQYF.

This clone has more than one count but fewer than ten. At the DNA level, this CDR3 is encoded by other sequences in the same sample as well. The chain combines TRBV4-3 with TRBJ1-5; no definite D call. V lost 1 base and J lost 4, with 11 bases in between. CDR1 and CDR2 from the germline V gene are LGHNA and YSLEER. The CDR3 spans 15 residues. This CDR3 reads CASSQVGGGNQPQHF. The CDR3 nucleotides read TGCGCCAGCAGCCAAGTGGGAGGCGGGAATCAGCCCCAGCATTTT.

The chain joins TRBV5-1 to TRBJ1-1; 9 nucleotides line up with TRBD1. J lost 4 bases, V lost 4 bases, and 11 bases had no gene match. Germline CDR1 is SGHRS and CDR2 is YFSETQ. This CDR3 comprises 16 residues. The CDR3 sequence is CASSLSPGQGSTEAFF. CDR3 bases: TGCGCCAGCAGCCTGAGTCCGGGACAGGGAAGCACTGAAGCTTTCTTT. Complete variable domain (other parts from reference TRBV5-1 and TRBJ1-1): KAGVTQTPRYLIKTRGQQVTLSCSPISGHRSVSWYQQTPGQGLQFLFEYFSETQRNKGNFPGRFSGRQFSNSRSEMNVSTLELGDSALYLCASSLSPGQGSTEAFFGQGTRLTVV.

The chain links TRBV15 to TRBJ2-1, with D tentatively TRBD1 (6 bases). This CDR3 contains 16 residues. V shed 0 bases and J shed 0 bases, with 9 bases lying between them. Germline CDR1 reads LNHNV; CDR2 reads YYDKDF (reference sequence). The DNA of the CDR3 is TGTGCCACCAGCAGAGATCGAGGGGGCTCCTACAATGAGCAGTTCTTC. Its protein is CATSRDRGGSYNEQFF.

This rearrangement joins TRBV23-1 to TRBJ1-5; a weak D match, TRBD1 (5 bases). TRBV23-1 is an ORF for which the function is uncertain. The CDR3 is 14 residues long. V lost 11 bases, J lost 4 bases, and 18 bases lay in between. The CDR3 bases are TGCGCCCACGGGGGGGAGGAGGAAAATCAGCCCCAGCATTTT. Protein: CAHGGEEENQPQHF.

J is TRBJ1-3 and V is TRBV5-1; a possible D gene is TRBD1 (5 bases). CDR1 and CDR2 from the germline V gene are SGHRS and YFSETQ. CDR3 length: 16 residues. Trimming shortened V by 3 bases and J by 5 bases, and 18 bases separated the two germline ends. The CDR3 here is CASSSPGHSARNTIYF. The CDR3 DNA reads as TGCGCCAGCAGCTCCCCTGGACACTCTGCCCGAAACACCATATATTTT.

The V gene is TRBV20-1, the J gene TRBJ2-1, with D maybe TRBD2 (5 bases). The CDR3 extends over 11 amino acids. In germline, CDR1 is DFQATT, CDR2 SNEGSKA (reference sequence). With 6 bases removed from V and 9 bases from J, the gap between germline ends came to 12 bases. The DNA for the CDR3 is TGCAGTGCCGCTAGCCCACGTGAGCAGTTCTTC. As protein: CSAASPREQFF.

The J gene is TRBJ1-6, the V gene TRBV6-4, with 9 nucleotides matching TRBD1. The CDR3 contains 14 residues. Germline V CDR1 and CDR2: MRHNA, SNTAGT. Trimming took 3 bases from V and 8 from J; bases not matched to a gene: 2. CDR3 in amino acids: CASSEQGADSPLHF. The CDR3 coding sequence is TGTGCCAGCAGTGAACAGGGGGCAGATTCACCCCTCCACTTT.